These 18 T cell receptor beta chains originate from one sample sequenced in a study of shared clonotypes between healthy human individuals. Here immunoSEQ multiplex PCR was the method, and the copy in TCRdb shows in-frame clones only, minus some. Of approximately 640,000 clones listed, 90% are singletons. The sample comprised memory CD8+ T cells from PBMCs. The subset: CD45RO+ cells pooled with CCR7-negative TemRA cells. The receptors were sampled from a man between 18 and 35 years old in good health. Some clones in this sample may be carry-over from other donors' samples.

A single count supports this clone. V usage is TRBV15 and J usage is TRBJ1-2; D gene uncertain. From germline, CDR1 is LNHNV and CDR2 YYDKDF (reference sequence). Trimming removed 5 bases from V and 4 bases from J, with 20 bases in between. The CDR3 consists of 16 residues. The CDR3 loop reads CATSARGSGVSYGYTF. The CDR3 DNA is TGTGCCACCAGCGCTCGGGGTAGCGGGGTTAGCTATGGCTACACCTTC.

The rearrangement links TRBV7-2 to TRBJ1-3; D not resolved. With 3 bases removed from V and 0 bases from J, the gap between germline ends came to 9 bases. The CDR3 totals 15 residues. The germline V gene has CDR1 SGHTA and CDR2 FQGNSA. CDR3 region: CASSFTGSSGNTIYF. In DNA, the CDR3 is TGTGCCAGCAGCTTCACTGGGAGCTCTGGAAACACCATATATTTT.

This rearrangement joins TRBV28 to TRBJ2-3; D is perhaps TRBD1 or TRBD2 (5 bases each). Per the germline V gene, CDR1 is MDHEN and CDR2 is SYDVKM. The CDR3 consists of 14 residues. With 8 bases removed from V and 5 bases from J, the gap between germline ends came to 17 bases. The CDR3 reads CASEGRFLGDTQYF. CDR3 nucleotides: TGTGCCAGCGAGGGACGGTTCCTGGGAGATACGCAGTATTTT.

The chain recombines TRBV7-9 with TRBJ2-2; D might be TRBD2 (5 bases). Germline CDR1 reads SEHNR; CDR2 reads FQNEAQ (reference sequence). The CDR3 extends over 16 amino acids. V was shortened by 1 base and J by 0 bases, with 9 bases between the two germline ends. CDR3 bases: TGTGCCAGCAGCTTAGACCTGGGAGCGAACACCGGGGAGCTGTTTTTT. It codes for CASSLDLGANTGELFF.

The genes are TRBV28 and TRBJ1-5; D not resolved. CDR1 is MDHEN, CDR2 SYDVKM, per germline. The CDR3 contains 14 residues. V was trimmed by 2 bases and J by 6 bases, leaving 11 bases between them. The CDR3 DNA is TGTGCCAGCAGTTTACGTTCAGGATTTCAGCCCCAGCATTTT. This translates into CASSLRSGFQPQHF.

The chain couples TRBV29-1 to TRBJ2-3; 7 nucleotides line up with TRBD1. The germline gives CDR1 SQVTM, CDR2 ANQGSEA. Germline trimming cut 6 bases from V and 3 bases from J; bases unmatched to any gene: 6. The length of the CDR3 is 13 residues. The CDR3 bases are TGCAGCGTGAAGACAGGGCCAACAGATACGCAGTATTTT. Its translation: CSVKTGPTDTQYF.

The CDR3 sequence: CASSQVELNNEQFF. The CDR3 bases are TGCGCCAGCAGCCAAGTCGAGTTGAACAATGAGCAGTTCTTC. This rearrangement joins TRBV4-1 to TRBJ2-1; D is ambiguous. Germline-derived CDR1 and CDR2 are MGHRA and YSYEKL. The CDR3 has 14 amino acids. V was shortened by 1 base and J by 5 bases, with 9 bases between the two germline ends.

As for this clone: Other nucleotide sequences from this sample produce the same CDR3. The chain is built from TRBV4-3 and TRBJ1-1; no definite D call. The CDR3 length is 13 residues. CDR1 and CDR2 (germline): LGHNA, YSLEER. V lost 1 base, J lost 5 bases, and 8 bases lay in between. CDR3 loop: CASSQGRGTEAFF. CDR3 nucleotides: TGCGCCAGCAGCCAAGGGCGGGGAACTGAAGCTTTCTTT.

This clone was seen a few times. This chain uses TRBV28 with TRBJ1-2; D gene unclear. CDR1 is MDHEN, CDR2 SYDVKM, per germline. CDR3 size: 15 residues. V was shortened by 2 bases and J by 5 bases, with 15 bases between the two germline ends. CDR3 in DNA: TGTGCCAGCAGTTTAGCCGGGGTTGCGCGGTATGGCTACACCTTC. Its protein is CASSLAGVARYGYTF.

The CDR3 DNA is TGTGCCTGGAGGAACCGGAATAGCTCCTACAATGAGCAGTTCTTC. Amino acid sequence: CAWRNRNSSYNEQFF. V gene TRBV30 combines with J gene TRBJ2-1; D not resolved. V was clipped by 3 bases and J by 0 bases, with 12 bases between them. This CDR3 comprises 15 residues. In germline, CDR1 is GTSNPN, CDR2 SVGIG (reference sequence).

CDR3 coding DNA: TGTGCCAGCGGTGGAGGGGGCGTCGGGGAGACCCAGTACTTC. This translates into CASGGGGVGETQYF. The chain combines TRBV6-1 with TRBJ2-5; TRBD1 is a possible D gene (7 bases). This CDR3 region has 14 residues. Germline values: CDR1 MNHNS, CDR2 SASEGT. V gave up 8 bases and J gave up 5 bases, with 18 bases separating them.

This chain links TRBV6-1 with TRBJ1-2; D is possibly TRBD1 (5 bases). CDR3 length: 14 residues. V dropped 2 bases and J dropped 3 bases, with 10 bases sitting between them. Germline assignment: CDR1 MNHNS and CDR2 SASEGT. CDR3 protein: CASSEYGTDYGYTF. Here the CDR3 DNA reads TGTGCCAGCAGTGAATATGGGACGGACTATGGCTACACCTTC.

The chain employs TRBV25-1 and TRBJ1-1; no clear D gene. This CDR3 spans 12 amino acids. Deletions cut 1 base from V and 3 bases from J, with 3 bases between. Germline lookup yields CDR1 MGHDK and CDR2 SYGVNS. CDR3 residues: CASSEFHTEAFF. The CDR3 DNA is TGTGCCAGCAGTGAATTTCACACTGAAGCTTTCTTT.

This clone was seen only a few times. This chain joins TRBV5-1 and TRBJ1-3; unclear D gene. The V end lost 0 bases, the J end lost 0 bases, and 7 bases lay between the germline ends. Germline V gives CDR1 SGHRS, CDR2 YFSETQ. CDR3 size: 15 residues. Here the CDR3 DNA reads TGCGCCAGCAGCTTGGAGGCCGGCTCTGGAAACACCATATATTTT. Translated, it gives CASSLEAGSGNTIYF.

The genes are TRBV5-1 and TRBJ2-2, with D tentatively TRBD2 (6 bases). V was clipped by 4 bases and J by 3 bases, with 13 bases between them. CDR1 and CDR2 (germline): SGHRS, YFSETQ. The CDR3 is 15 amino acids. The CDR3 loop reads CASSLRLEDTGELFF. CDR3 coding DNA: TGCGCCAGCAGCCTACGACTAGAGGACACCGGGGAGCTGTTTTTT.

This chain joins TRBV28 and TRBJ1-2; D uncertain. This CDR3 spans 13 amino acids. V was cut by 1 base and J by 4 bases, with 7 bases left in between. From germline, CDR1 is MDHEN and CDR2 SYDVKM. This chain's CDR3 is CASSLSQTYGYTF. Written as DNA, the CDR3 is TGTGCCAGCAGTTTATCACAGACCTATGGCTACACCTTC.

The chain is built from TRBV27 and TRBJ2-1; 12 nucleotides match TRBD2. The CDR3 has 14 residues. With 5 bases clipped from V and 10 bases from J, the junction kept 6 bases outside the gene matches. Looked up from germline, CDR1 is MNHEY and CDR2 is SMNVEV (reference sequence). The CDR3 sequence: CASSPLAGGNEQFF. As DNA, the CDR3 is TGTGCCAGCAGTCCCCTAGCGGGAGGGAACGAGCAGTTCTTC.

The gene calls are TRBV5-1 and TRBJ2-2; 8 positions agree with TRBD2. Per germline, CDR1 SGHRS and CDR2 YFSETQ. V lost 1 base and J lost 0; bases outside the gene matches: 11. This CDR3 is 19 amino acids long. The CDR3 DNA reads TGCGCCAGCAGCTTGACCCTCATACCTAGCGGGCCGAACACCGGGGAGCTGTTTTTT. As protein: CASSLTLIPSGPNTGELFF.